These T cell receptor beta chains were read from a single sample in a study of blood T cell repertoires in COVID-19. Clones were read by immunoSEQ multiplex PCR, and TCRdb kept only the in-frame ones, dropping some. Of some 65,000 clones listed, approximately 93% were seen once; the top ten hold approximately 2.9%. The sample comprised peripheral blood. The receptors derive from a man aged 70 or older with active COVID-19. CDR3s include the opening cysteine and the closing phenylalanine or tryptophan. The D gene is left open where the match is weak. Only part of the rows carry a size: once, few, many, or a class if the clone is expanded.

>TRBV15|.|TRBJ2-6|.
TGTGCCACCAGCGCAAGCGCAATCTCTGGGGCCAACGTCCTGACTTTC
CATSASAISGANVLTF
>TRBV25-1|.|TRBJ2-7|.
TGTGCCAGCAGTGAATCTGGGGCCCCAACCTACGAGCAGTACTTC
CASSESGAPTYEQYF
>TRBV7-8|.|TRBJ1-5|.
TGTGCCAGCAGCGGAAGGGGAAATAGCAATCAGCCCCAGCATTTT
CASSGRGNSNQPQHF
>TRBV3-1/TRBV3-2|.|TRBJ2-3|TRBD2
TGTGCCAGCAGCCAAGACCAGACTAGCGGGAGCTACACAGATACGCAGTATTTT
CASSQDQTSGSYTDTQYF
>TRBV28|few|TRBJ1-3|TRBD1
TGTGCCACTGGACAGGGAGCAGGAAACACCATATATTTT
CATGQGAGNTIYF
>TRBV5-4|.|TRBJ1-5|TRBD1
TGTGCCAGCAGCTCGGACAGGGGTGGTCAGCCCCAGCATTTT
CASSSDRGGQPQHF
>TRBV10-1|.|TRBJ2-2|TRBD1
TGCGCCAGCAGTGCGGGGACAGGGGGACCGAACACCGGGGAGCTGTTTTTT
CASSAGTGGPNTGELFF
>TRBV6-5|.|TRBJ2-7|.
TGTGCCAGCAGAAGTGGAGGGATAGGGCCCCACGAGCAGTACTTC
CASRSGGIGPHEQYF
>TRBV19|.|TRBJ2-6|.
TGTGCCACCGGGGACATTTTCTCTGGGGCCAACGTCCTGACTTTC
CATGDIFSGANVLTF
>TRBV18|.|TRBJ2-5|TRBD2
TGTGCCAGCTCACCCCCCAGCGGGGGAGAGACCCAGTACTTC
CASSPPSGGETQYF
>TRBV6-1|.|TRBJ2-3|TRBD2
TGTGCCAGCAGTGAAGCGGGGGGGTCAGATACGCAGTATTTT
CASSEAGGSDTQYF
>TRBV2|.|TRBJ2-3|TRBD2
TGTGCCAGCAGGGAACTAGCGGGGGGCGGGGGAGATACGCAGTATTTT
CASRELAGGGGDTQYF
>TRBV27|.|TRBJ2-2|TRBD1
TGTGCCAGCAGACCCCGGGCAGGGGACAGCGCGAACACCGGGGAGCTGTTTTTT
CASRPRAGDSANTGELFF
>TRBV29-1|.|TRBJ2-3|.
TGCAGCGTTGAAGTGTCCAGTAGCACAGATACGCAGTATTTT
CSVEVSSSTDTQYF
>TRBV5-1|.|TRBJ2-5|TRBD1
TGCGCCAGCAGCTTGGGGGACAGGGGGCGCTTGGATGGGGAGACCCAGTACTTC
CASSLGDRGRLDGETQYF
>TRBV19|once|TRBJ1-1|.
TGTGCCAGTAGGGAGGGCTATATTACTGAAGCTTTCTTT
CASREGYITEAFF
>TRBV28|once|TRBJ2-1|TRBD2
TGTGCCAGCAGTCCCCGTGGGACTAGCGGGGGGGCAAATGAGCAGTTCTTC
CASSPRGTSGGANEQFF
>TRBV7-2|.|TRBJ2-7|.
TGTGCCAGCAGCTTGGGCCGGGGTTTAACCTACGAGCAGTACTTT
CASSLGRGLTYEQYF
>TRBV24-1|.|TRBJ1-2|TRBD1
TGTGCCACCAGTGGCCTAACAGGGGGTTCCTATGGCTACACCTTC
CATSGLTGGSYGYTF
>TRBV5-1|.|TRBJ2-1|.
TGCGCCAGCAGCTTGGTTCTAGAGGGTGAGCAGTTCTTC
CASSLVLEGEQFF
>TRBV5-1|.|TRBJ2-7|TRBD2
TGCGCCAGCAGCTTGGGTCTAGCGGGGCTAAAAACCTACGAGCAGTACTTC
CASSLGLAGLKTYEQYF
>TRBV29-1|once|TRBJ2-3|TRBD1
TGCAGCGTCAACCCCGGACAGGGGCCAGATACGCAGTATTTT
CSVNPGQGPDTQYF
>TRBV19|.|TRBJ1-6|.
TGTGCCAGTAGTATTCAGTATAATTCACCCCTCCACTTT
CASSIQYNSPLHF
>TRBV7-2|.|TRBJ2-3|TRBD2
TGTGCCAGCAGCCTAGAAGCGGGGATCACAGATACGCAGTATTTT
CASSLEAGITDTQYF
>TRBV21-1|.|TRBJ1-4|.
TGTGCCAGCAGCAAAGAGGGACAGGAGGCACGTTCTGGAACTAATGAAAAACTGTTTTTT
CASSKEGQEARSGTNEKLFF
>TRBV5-6|.|TRBJ1-5|TRBD1
TGTGCCAGCAGCCACAGGGGTAGCAATCAGCCCCAGCATTTT
CASSHRGSNQPQHF